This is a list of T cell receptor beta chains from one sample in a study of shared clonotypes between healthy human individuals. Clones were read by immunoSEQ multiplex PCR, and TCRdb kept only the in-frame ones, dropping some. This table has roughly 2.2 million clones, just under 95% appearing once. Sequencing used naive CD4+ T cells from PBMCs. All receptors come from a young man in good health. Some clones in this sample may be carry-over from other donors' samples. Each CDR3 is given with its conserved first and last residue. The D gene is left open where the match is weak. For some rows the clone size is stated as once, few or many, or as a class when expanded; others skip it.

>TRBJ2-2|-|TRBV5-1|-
TGCGCCAGCAGCTCGGGTCCCACCGGGGAGCTGTTTTTT
CASSSGPTGELFF
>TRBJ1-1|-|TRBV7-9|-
TGTGCCAGCAGCCCCCCGTGGAGGGACACTGAAGCTTTCTTT
CASSPPWRDTEAFF
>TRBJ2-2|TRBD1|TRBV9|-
TGTGCCAGCAGCGTAGGCCTCAGGGGGCGAGGAGGACGGGCATCCGGGGAGCTGTTTTTT
CASSVGLRGRGGRASGELFF
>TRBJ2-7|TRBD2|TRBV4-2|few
TGTGCCAGCAGCCAAGATAGCGGGAGCTCCTACGAGCAGTACTTC
CASSQDSGSSYEQYF
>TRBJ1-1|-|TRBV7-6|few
TGTGCCAGCAGCTTAGCTGACCTTGACACTGAAGCTTTCTTT
CASSLADLDTEAFF
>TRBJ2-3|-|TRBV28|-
TGTGCCAGCAGTTCTCCCGGACAGTACACAGATACGCAGTATTTT
CASSSPGQYTDTQYF
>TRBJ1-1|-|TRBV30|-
TGTGCCTGGGCACGGAGCTGGGGCAAGACTGAAGCTTTCTTT
CAWARSWGKTEAFF
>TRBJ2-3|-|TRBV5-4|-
TGTGCCAGCAGCGGCTTTTATGGAGATACGCAGTATTTT
CASSGFYGDTQYF
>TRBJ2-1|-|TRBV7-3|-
TGTGCCAGCAGCTTAACCTGGCGCTCCTACAATGAGCAGTTCTTC
CASSLTWRSYNEQFF
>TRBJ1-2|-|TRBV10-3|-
TGTGCCACGAGGCTCCCAGGGGCAGGATCTCGGGGCTACACCTTC
CATRLPGAGSRGYTF
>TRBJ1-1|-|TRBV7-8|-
TGTGCCAGCAGCTTAGTGGCAGGGTGGAAATTGAACACTGAAGCTTTCTTT
CASSLVAGWKLNTEAFF
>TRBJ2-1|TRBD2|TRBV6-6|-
TGTGCCAGCAGCCCGATCGGACTAGCGGGGAACAATGAGCAGTTCTTC
CASSPIGLAGNNEQFF
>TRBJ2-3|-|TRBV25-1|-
TGTGCCAGCAGAGACGAGAGACAGCCTAGCACAGATACGCAGTATTTT
CASRDERQPSTDTQYF
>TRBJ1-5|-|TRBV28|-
TGTGCCAGTCGACGGGGGGGCAGCCTTGGGGATCAGCCCCAGCATTTT
CASRRGGSLGDQPQHF
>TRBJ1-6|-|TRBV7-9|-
TGTGCCAGCAGCTTCGCAGGGGATAATTCACCCCTCCACTTT
CASSFAGDNSPLHF
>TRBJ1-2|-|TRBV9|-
TGTGCCAGCAGCGTAGGGGTGTTGATGATCTATGGCTACACCTTC
CASSVGVLMIYGYTF
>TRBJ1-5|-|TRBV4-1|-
TGCGCCAGCAGCCAAGTCAAAGGACCGACGGGTCAGCCCCAGCATTTT
CASSQVKGPTGQPQHF
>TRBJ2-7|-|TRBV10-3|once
TGTGCCATCAGTGATCTAGCTGGGGGCTACGAGCAGTACTTC
CAISDLAGGYEQYF
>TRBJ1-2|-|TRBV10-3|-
TGTGCCATCAGTAGCCTGCACGGCCAAGGGGGCTACACCTTC
CAISSLHGQGGYTF
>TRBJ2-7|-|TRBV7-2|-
TGTGCCAGCAGCCTGAAAAACTCCTACGAGCAGTACTTC
CASSLKNSYEQYF
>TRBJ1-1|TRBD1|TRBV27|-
TGTGCCAGCAGGTCGGGACAGTCGAACACTGAAGCTTTCTTT
CASRSGQSNTEAFF
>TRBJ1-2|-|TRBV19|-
TGTGCCAGTATGCACAAAGGTGGGGATATTCTCTATGGCTACACCTTC
CASMHKGGDILYGYTF
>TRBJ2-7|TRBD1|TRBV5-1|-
TGCGCCAGCAGTTACGGACAGGGGGCGTCAGAGCAGTACTTC
CASSYGQGASEQYF
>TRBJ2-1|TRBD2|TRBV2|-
TGTGCCAGCAGTAATGGACTAGCGGGAAATGAGCAGTTCTTC
CASSNGLAGNEQFF
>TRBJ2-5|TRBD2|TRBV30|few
TGTGCCTGGAGCCCAGGGTCGGGAGGGCAGACCCAGTACTTC
CAWSPGSGGQTQYF
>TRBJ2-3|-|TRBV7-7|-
TGTGCCAGCAGCTTATACAGCACAGATACGCAGTATTTT
CASSLYSTDTQYF
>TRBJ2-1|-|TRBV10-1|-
TGCGCCAGCAGTGGGGGAATGGGTGAGCAGTTCTTC
CASSGGMGEQFF
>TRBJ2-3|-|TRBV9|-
TGTGCCAGCAGCGGAACAGGGACGCTTCTCGCAGATACGCAGTATTTT
CASSGTGTLLADTQYF
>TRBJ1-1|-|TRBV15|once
TGTGCCACCAGCAGACTCAAACAGGGGAACACTGAAGCTTTCTTT
CATSRLKQGNTEAFF
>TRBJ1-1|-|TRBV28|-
TGTGCCAGCAGCCCCCCCTATGGTCAGCGTGAGGAAGCTTTCTTT
CASSPPYGQREEAFF
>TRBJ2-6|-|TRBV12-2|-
TGTGCAAGTCGCTTAATTTCTGGGGCCAACGTCCTGACTTTC
CASRLISGANVLTF